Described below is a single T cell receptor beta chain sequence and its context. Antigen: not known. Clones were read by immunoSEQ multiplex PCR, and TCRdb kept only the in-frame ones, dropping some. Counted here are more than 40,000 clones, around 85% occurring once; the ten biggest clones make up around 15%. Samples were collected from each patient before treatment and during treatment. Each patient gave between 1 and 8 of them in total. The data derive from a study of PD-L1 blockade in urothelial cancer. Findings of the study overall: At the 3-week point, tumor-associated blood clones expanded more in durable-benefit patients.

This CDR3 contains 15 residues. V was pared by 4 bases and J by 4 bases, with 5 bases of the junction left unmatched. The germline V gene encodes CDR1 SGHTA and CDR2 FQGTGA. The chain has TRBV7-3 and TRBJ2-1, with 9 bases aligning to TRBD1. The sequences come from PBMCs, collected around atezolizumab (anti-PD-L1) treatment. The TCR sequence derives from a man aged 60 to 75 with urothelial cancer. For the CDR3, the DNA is TGTGCCAGCAGCTCCGGGACAGGGCCTTACAATGAGCAGTTCTTC. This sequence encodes CASSSGTGPYNEQFF.